This TCR beta chain was identified during a study of T cells expressing NK-cell markers. Study-level background: The study sequenced eight donors, seven HCMV-seropositive and one seronegative. Study results and caveats: These clonotypes also led the CD3+CD56-NKG2C+ fraction in a handful of donors.

On this clonotype itself: What it binds is unknown.

Researchers built TCR beta cDNA using 5'RACE template switching with UMIs. TCRdb reprocessed the 5' RACE reads, with one entry per CDR3 protein and no DNA. The sample totals 440,000 or so distinct CDR3 sequences; its top ten clones hold 7.3%. Sample: blood T cells: a sorted CD56 or NKG2C T cell subset, CD4+ or CD8+ T cells, or bulk PBMC T cells (not recorded which). The source of this sequence is a woman aged 18 to 75 in good health.

CDR3 sequence reads: CSARDPRHRFSNQPQHF. This chain joins TRBV20-1 and TRBJ1-5. This CDR3 is built from 17 residues. Per germline, CDR1 DFQATT and CDR2 SNEGSKA (reference sequence).